This T cell receptor (beta chain) was sequenced in a study of cytomegalovirus exposure and HLA in healthy donors. The CDR3 spans 13 residues. CDR1 is SGHNT and CDR2 is YYREEE in the germline V gene (reference sequence). The V segment lost 5 bases and the J segment 4 bases; nucleotides outside the gene matches: 5. In regard to this clone: Its antigen is still unknown.

The PCR was carried out with 60 Vbeta primers and 13 Jbeta primers. This table comes from immunoSEQ multiplex PCR, and its TCRdb copy is limited to in-frame clones, with some not included. This table has about 71,000 clones, 65% to 70% appearing once. Study results and caveats: Researchers catalogued around 150 TCR beta chains as cytomegalovirus-associated. Sequencing likely generated an artifact that appeared as a cluster of highly shared sequence variants. Reports indicated that the classifier achieved high specificity and sensitivity in diagnosing cytomegalovirus status.

The chain combines TRBV5-4 with TRBJ1-1, with 7 bases aligning to TRBD1. The sequenced sample was PBMCs. This TCR was sampled from a man in his forties in good health and CMV-seropositive. Here the CDR3 reads CASRRGPGTEAFF. The CDR3 region has the DNA TGTGCCAGCAGGAGGGGGCCGGGCACTGAAGCTTTCTTT.